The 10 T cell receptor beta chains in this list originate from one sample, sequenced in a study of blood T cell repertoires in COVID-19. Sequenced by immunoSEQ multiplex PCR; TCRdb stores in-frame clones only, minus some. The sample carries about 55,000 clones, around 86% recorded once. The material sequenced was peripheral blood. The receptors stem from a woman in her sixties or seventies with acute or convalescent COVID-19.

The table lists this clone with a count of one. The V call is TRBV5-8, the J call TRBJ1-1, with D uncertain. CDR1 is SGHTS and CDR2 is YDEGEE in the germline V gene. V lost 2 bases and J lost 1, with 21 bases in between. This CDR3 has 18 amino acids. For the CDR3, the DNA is TGTGCCAGCAGCTTCGCCATACTGGGGTCGGCGGGGAACACTGAAGCTTTCTTT. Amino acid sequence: CASSFAILGSAGNTEAFF.

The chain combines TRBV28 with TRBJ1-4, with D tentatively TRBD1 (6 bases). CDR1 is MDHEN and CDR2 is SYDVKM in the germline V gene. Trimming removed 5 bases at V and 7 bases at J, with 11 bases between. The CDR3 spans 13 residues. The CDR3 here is CASSNRDVEKLFF. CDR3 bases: TGTGCCAGCAGTAACAGGGATGTTGAAAAACTGTTTTTT.

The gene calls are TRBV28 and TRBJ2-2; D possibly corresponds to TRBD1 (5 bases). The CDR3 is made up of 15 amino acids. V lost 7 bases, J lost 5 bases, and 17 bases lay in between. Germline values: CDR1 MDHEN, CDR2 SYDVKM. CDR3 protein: CASNPPGRLTGELFF. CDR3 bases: TGTGCCAGCAACCCCCCAGGGCGTCTAACCGGGGAGCTGTTTTTT.

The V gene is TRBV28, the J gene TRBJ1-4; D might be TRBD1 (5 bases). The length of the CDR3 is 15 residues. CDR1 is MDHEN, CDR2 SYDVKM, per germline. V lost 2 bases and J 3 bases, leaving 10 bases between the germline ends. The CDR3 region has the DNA TGTGCCAGCAGTTTACCCGGACATTCTAATGAAAAACTGTTTTTT. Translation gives CASSLPGHSNEKLFF. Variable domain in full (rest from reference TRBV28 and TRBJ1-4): DVKVTQSSRYLVKRTGEKVFLECVQDMDHENMFWYRQDPGLGLRLIYFSYDVKMKEKGDIPEGYSVSREKKERFSLILESASTNQTSMYLCASSLPGHSNEKLFFGSGTQLSVL.

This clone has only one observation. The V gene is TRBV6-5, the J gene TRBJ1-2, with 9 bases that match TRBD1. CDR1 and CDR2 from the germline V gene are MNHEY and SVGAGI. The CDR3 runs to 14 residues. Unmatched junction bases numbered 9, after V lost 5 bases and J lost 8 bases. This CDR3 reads CASSRNRGLRGYTF. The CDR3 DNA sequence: TGTGCCAGCAGTCGGAACAGGGGGCTGCGCGGCTACACCTTC.

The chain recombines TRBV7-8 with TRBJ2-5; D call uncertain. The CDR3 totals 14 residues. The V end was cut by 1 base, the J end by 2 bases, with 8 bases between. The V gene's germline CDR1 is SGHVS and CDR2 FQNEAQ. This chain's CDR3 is CASSLVVEQETQYF. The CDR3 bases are TGTGCCAGCAGCTTAGTCGTGGAGCAAGAGACCCAGTACTTC.

The chain's CDR3 is CASSPRTGPTEAFF. CDR3 nucleotides: TGTGCCAGCAGCCCCCGGACAGGGCCCACTGAAGCTTTCTTT. The chain employs TRBV3-1 (or the pseudogene TRBV3-2) and TRBJ1-1; 8 bases line up with TRBD1. Germline CDR1 is LGHDT and CDR2 is YNNKEL (reference sequence). The trim removed 4 bases at V and 4 bases at J, leaving 5 bases unmatched. The CDR3 sequence is 14 residues long.

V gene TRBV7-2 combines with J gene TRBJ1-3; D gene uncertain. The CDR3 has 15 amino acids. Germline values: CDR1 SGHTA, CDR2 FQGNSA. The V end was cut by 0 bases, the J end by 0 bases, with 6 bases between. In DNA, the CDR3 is TGTGCCAGCAGCTTAGCGCCGAGCTCTGGAAACACCATATATTTT. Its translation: CASSLAPSSGNTIYF.

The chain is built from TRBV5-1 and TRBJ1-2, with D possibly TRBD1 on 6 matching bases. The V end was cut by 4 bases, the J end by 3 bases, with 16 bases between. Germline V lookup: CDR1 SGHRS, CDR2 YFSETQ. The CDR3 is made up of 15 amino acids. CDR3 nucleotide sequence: TGCGCCAGCAGCCGTAACAGGGTAGAGGACTATGGCTACACCTTC. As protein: CASSRNRVEDYGYTF.

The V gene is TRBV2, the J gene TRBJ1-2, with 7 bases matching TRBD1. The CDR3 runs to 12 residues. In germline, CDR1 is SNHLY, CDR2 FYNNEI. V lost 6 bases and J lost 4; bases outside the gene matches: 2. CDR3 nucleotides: TGTGCCAGCAGAGGGGACAGCTATGGCTACACCTTC. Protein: CASRGDSYGYTF. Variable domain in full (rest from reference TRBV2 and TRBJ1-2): EPEVTQTPSHQVTQMGQEVILRCVPISNHLYFYWYRQILGQKVEFLVSFYNNEISEKSEIFDDQFSVERPDGSNFTLKIRSTKLEDSAMYFCASRGDSYGYTFGSGTRLTVV.